This T cell receptor beta chain was captured in a study of tumor-infiltrating lymphocytes in localized non-small cell lung cancer. The data were produced by immunoSEQ multiplex PCR, yet TCRdb's version contains in-frame clones alone and is incomplete. Among around 12,000 clones listed, 80% to 90% were seen once. As concerns this clone: The antigen is unknown.

Findings and caveats of the study: No T-cell fraction difference was seen between IM1 and IM2 tumors.

J gave up 4 bases and V 4 bases, and 13 bases lay outside the gene matches. CDR3 length equals 17 residues. The germline V gene encodes CDR1 SGHVS and CDR2 FNYEAQ. This receptor was identified in a human donor with non-small cell lung cancer. The gene calls are TRBV7-6 and TRBJ2-5, with TRBD2 matching 9 bases. Source material: uninvolved lung tissue not adjacent to the tumor. The DNA of the CDR3 is TGTGCCAGCAGCTCCGCAGGTTCCGGGACTAGCCGAGAGACCCAGTACTTC. The encoded protein is CASSSAGSGTSRETQYF.